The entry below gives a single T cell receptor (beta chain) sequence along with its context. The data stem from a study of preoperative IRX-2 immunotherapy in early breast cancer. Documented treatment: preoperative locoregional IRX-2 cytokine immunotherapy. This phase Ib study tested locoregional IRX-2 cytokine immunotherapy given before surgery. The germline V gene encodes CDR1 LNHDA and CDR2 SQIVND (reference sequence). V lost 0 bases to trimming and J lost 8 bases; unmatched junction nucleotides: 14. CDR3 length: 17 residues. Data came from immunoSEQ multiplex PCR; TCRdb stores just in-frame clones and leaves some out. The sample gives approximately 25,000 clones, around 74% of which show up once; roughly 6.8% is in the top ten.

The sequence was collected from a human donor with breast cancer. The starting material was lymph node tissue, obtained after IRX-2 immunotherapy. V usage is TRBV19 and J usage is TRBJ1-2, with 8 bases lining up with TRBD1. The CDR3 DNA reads TGTGCCAGTAGTATAGACTGGTCCGGTGACAGGGGAAACGGCTACACCTTC. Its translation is CASSIDWSGDRGNGYTF.